One and the same sample provided the 27 T cell receptor beta chains below, sequenced in a study of blood T cell repertoires in COVID-19. This table comes from immunoSEQ multiplex PCR, and its TCRdb copy is limited to in-frame clones, with some not included. The sample includes more than 250,000 clones, 70% to 90% of them seen just once. The material sequenced was PBMCs or T cells enriched from blood (not recorded which). The receptor source for this set is a middle-aged woman who had recovered from COVID-19.

The V gene is TRBV5-5, the J gene TRBJ1-1, with D uncertain. The ends were cut back, 0 bases at V and 3 bases at J, with 6 bases in the middle. The CDR3 is made up of 13 amino acids. Germline CDR1 and CDR2: SGHKS and YYEKEE (reference sequence). Written as DNA, the CDR3 is TGTGCCAGCAGCTTGGACAGATACACTGAAGCTTTCTTT. This encodes CASSLDRYTEAFF.

V and J are TRBV20-1 and TRBJ2-1, with 9 nucleotides matching TRBD2. CDR1 and CDR2 (germline): DFQATT, SNEGSKA (reference sequence). This CDR3 spans 16 amino acids. The trim removed 3 bases at V and 4 bases at J, leaving 10 bases unmatched. The CDR3 sequence is CSASGRGGRVYNEQFF. In nucleotides, the CDR3 is TGCAGTGCTAGTGGACGTGGCGGGAGGGTTTACAATGAGCAGTTCTTC.

V and J are TRBV4-3 and TRBJ2-1; D unresolved. Germline V gene sequence: CDR1 LGHNA, CDR2 YSLEER. CDR3 size: 13 residues. V was clipped by 3 bases and J by 8 bases, with 11 bases between them. The CDR3 sequence: CASSQRFGDEQFF. The CDR3 bases are TGCGCCAGCAGCCAGCGGTTCGGTGATGAGCAGTTCTTC.

The chain recombines TRBV5-1 with TRBJ2-1; the match to TRBD2 covers 11 bases. The length of the CDR3 is 16 residues. CDR1 SGHRS and CDR2 YFSETQ come from the germline V gene. V lost 4 bases and J lost 4; bases outside the gene matches: 7. CDR3 protein: CASSPTGLAVYNEQFF. The CDR3 nucleotides read TGCGCCAGCAGCCCGACGGGACTAGCGGTATACAATGAGCAGTTCTTC.

The J gene is TRBJ1-2, the V gene TRBV5-1; TRBD1 might be the D (6 bases). Germline V CDR1 and CDR2: SGHRS, YFSETQ. The CDR3 spans 14 residues. V was trimmed by 2 bases and J by 7 bases, leaving 15 bases between them. The CDR3 DNA is TGCGCCAGCAGCTTCACGGACAGCGTCGTTGGCTACACCTTC. As protein: CASSFTDSVVGYTF.

This sequence joins TRBV15 and TRBJ2-6, with unresolved D. The CDR3 has 16 residues. Germline values: CDR1 LNHNV, CDR2 YYDKDF (reference sequence). The ends were cut back, 0 bases at V and 1 base at J, with 7 bases in the middle. The CDR3 DNA sequence: TGTGCCACCAGCAGAGATGGCCGTTCTGGGGCCAACGTCCTGACTTTC. This translates into CATSRDGRSGANVLTF.

V usage is TRBV6-1 and J usage is TRBJ2-6; 7 nucleotides agree with TRBD2. This CDR3 is 17 amino acids long. After removal of 1 base from V and 2 bases from J, the junction contained 5 bases not matched to a gene. Germline CDR1 and CDR2: MNHNS and SASEGT. In DNA form, the CDR3 reads TGTGCCAGCAGTGAAGTGGGAGGGATCCCTGGGGCCAACGTCCTGACTTTC. This sequence encodes CASSEVGGIPGANVLTF.

This clone appeared once. The chain uses TRBV7-2 and TRBJ2-2; D is perhaps TRBD1 (6 bases). The CDR3 sequence is 16 residues long. V lost 2 bases and J 1 base, leaving 11 bases between the germline ends. Germline V gene data show CDR1 as SGHTA and CDR2 as FQGNSA. The CDR3 is CASSLLEQGNTGELFF. In nucleotides, the CDR3 is TGTGCCAGCAGCTTACTCGAACAGGGGAACACCGGGGAGCTGTTTTTT. Supplemented by reference TRBV7-2 and TRBJ2-2, the full variable domain reads GAGVSQSPSNKVTEKGKDVELRCDPISGHTALYWYRQSLGQGLEFLIYFQGNSAPDKSGLPSDRFSAERTGGSVSTLTIQRTQQEDSAVYLCASSLLEQGNTGELFFGEGSRLTVL.

The CDR3 bases are TGTGCCAGCAGCCCCGCGCCGGGACTAGCGGCCTTACGGTCTGAGCAGTACTTC. Protein sequence: CASSPAPGLAALRSEQYF. This rearrangement joins TRBV7-2 to TRBJ2-7; TRBD2 agrees at 11 bases. The CDR3 has 18 residues. V shed 5 bases and J 7 bases; nucleotides not matched to a gene: 19. The V gene's germline CDR1 is SGHTA and CDR2 FQGNSA. The whole variable domain, filled in from reference TRBV7-2 and TRBJ2-7, reads GAGVSQSPSNKVTEKGKDVELRCDPISGHTALYWYRQSLGQGLEFLIYFQGNSAPDKSGLPSDRFSAERTGGSVSTLTIQRTQQEDSAVYLCASSPAPGLAALRSEQYFGPGTRLTVT.

This clone appeared a single time. The rearrangement links TRBV7-3 to TRBJ2-1; the match to TRBD2 covers 8 bases. There are 15 residues in the CDR3. CDR1 and CDR2 (germline): SGHTA, FQGTGA. J gave up 8 bases and V 5 bases, and 11 bases lay outside the gene matches. The CDR3 coding sequence is TGTGCCAGCAGCCGAACCGGGACTAGTGGCGATGAGCAGTTCTTC. It encodes CASSRTGTSGDEQFF.

V usage is TRBV15 and J usage is TRBJ1-1, with a weak D call TRBD1 (6 bases). V was shortened by 1 base and J by 5 bases, with 17 bases between the two germline ends. CDR1 is LNHNV, CDR2 YYDKDF, per germline (reference sequence). CDR3 length: 16 amino acids. The CDR3 protein is CATSRAPEQGRTEAFF. As DNA, the CDR3 is TGTGCCACCAGCAGAGCGCCGGAACAGGGTCGGACTGAAGCTTTCTTT.

The rearrangement joins TRBV3-1 (or the pseudogene TRBV3-2) to TRBJ1-1; 7 bases are a match to TRBD1. This CDR3 region has 15 residues. Germline V gene sequence: CDR1 LGHDT, CDR2 YNNKEL (reference sequence). V dropped 3 bases and J dropped 5; count of bases not matched to a gene: 9. In nucleotides, the CDR3 is TGTGCCAGCAGCCACGAGACAGGGCGTAGAACTGAAGCTTTCTTT. Translation: CASSHETGRRTEAFF.

This clone occurred once. This chain links TRBV28 with TRBJ1-3, with D maybe TRBD1 (6 bases). CDR1 is MDHEN, CDR2 SYDVKM, per germline. The ends were cut back, 4 bases at V and 0 bases at J, with 19 bases in the middle. The CDR3 sequence is 18 residues long. CDR3 protein: CASSYRLSSGVSGNTIYF. CDR3 sequence (DNA): TGTGCCAGCAGTTATCGGCTATCTTCAGGGGTCTCTGGAAACACCATATATTTT.

The chain combines TRBV27 with TRBJ2-2, with 7 bases matching TRBD1. J lost 3 bases, V lost 5 bases, and 12 bases had no gene match. The CDR3 has 17 amino acids. CDR1 is MNHEY and CDR2 is SMNVEV in the germline V gene (reference sequence). CDR3 in amino acids: CASSPRQKTGHTGELFF. The CDR3 DNA follows: TGTGCCAGCAGTCCGCGACAGAAGACAGGGCACACCGGGGAGCTGTTTTTT.

The gene calls are TRBV7-9 and TRBJ2-1, with D possibly being TRBD2 (5 bases). The CDR3 length is 14 residues. Germline loops: CDR1 SEHNR, CDR2 FQNEAQ (reference sequence). The V gene lost 4 bases and the J gene lost 0 bases, with 7 bases spanning the gap. CDR3 residues: CASSSAGSYNEQFF. CDR3 sequence (DNA): TGTGCCAGCAGCTCCGCGGGCTCCTACAATGAGCAGTTCTTC. Complete variable domain (other parts from reference TRBV7-9 and TRBJ2-1): DTGVSQNPRHKITKRGQNVTFRCDPISEHNRLYWYRQTLGQGPEFLTYFQNEAQLEKSRLLSDRFSAERPKGSFSTLEIQRTEQGDSAMYLCASSSAGSYNEQFFGPGTRLTVL.

V and J are TRBV7-3 and TRBJ2-1, with D perhaps matching TRBD2 (5 bases). The V end was cut by 8 bases, the J end by 0 bases, with 11 bases between. The CDR3 extends over 14 amino acids. Germline lookup yields CDR1 SGHTA and CDR2 FQGTGA. The CDR3 loop reads CASSRGGSYNEQFF. The CDR3 nucleotides are TGTGCCAGCTCACGAGGAGGCTCCTACAATGAGCAGTTCTTC.

The J gene is TRBJ2-5, the V gene TRBV11-2; D is unresolved. CDR1 SGHAT and CDR2 FQNNGV come from the germline V gene. Trimming shortened V by 3 bases and J by 3 bases, and 11 bases separated the two germline ends. The CDR3 has 14 residues. CDR3 nucleotides: TGTGCCAGCAGCTTGTGGGCTATCGAAGAGACCCAGTACTTC. This translates into CASSLWAIEETQYF.

The chain combines TRBV11-2 with TRBJ1-4, with 10 positions matching TRBD1. The ends lost 2 bases at V and 7 bases at J; junction bases unmatched: 7. Germline loops: CDR1 SGHAT, CDR2 FQNNGV. The CDR3 contains 16 residues. The CDR3 reads CASSLKIRTGGEKLFF. The CDR3 coding sequence is TGTGCCAGCAGCTTAAAAATCCGGACAGGGGGTGAAAAACTGTTTTTT. Based on the CDR3 plus reference TRBV11-2 and TRBJ1-4, the full variable domain is EAGVAQSPRYKIIEKRQSVAFWCNPISGHATLYWYQQILGQGPKLLIQFQNNGVVDDSQLPKDRFSAERLKGVDSTLKIQPAKLEDSAVYLCASSLKIRTGGEKLFFGSGTQLSVL.

This clone was seen just once. The chain couples TRBV24-1 to TRBJ1-5, with TRBD1 matching 7 bases. This CDR3 has 15 residues. Germline V gene data show CDR1 as KGHDR and CDR2 as SFDVKD. The ends lost 4 bases at V and 5 bases at J; junction bases unmatched: 7. CDR3 bases: TGTGCCACCAGTGACTCCCAGGGGGTCTATCAGCCCCAGCATTTT. This translates into CATSDSQGVYQPQHF.

The table lists this clone with a few counts. This specimen includes other DNA sequences encoding the same CDR3. The V call is TRBV19, the J call TRBJ2-3, with a possible D match to TRBD1 (6 bases). The ends were cut back, 5 bases at V and 0 bases at J, with 9 bases in the middle. Germline CDR1 LNHDA, CDR2 SQIVND (reference sequence). The CDR3 spans 14 residues. CDR3 sequence reads: CASSLQGSTDTQYF. Written as DNA, the CDR3 is TGTGCCAGTAGTCTCCAGGGGAGCACAGATACGCAGTATTTT.

The chain carries TRBV5-1 and TRBJ1-2, with TRBD1 as a possible D gene (6 bases). This CDR3 is built from 13 residues. V lost 6 bases, J lost 6 bases, and 15 bases lay in between. Per the germline V gene, CDR1 is SGHRS and CDR2 is YFSETQ. The CDR3 DNA reads TGCGCCAGCACAGCGGGGGCGGGCGATGGCTACACCTTC. Its translation: CASTAGAGDGYTF.

The J gene is TRBJ1-5, the V gene TRBV5-5; possibly TRBD1 for D (6 bases). CDR3 length: 15 residues. Germline V gene lookup returns CDR1 SGHKS and CDR2 YYEKEE (reference sequence). The V end lost 4 bases, the J end lost 0 bases, and 11 bases lay between the germline ends. The DNA for the CDR3 is TGTGCCAGCAGCCCGGGGACAATTAGCAATCAGCCCCAGCATTTT. Amino acid sequence: CASSPGTISNQPQHF.

This sequence joins TRBV14 and TRBJ1-4; 8 positions match TRBD1. Unmatched junction bases numbered 8, after V lost 5 bases and J lost 0 bases. The CDR3 runs to 17 residues. The germline CDR1 and CDR2 sequences are SGHDN and FVKESK. CDR3 sequence (DNA): TGTGCCAGCAGCACCTGGACAGGGCCTGCAACTAATGAAAAACTGTTTTTT. Translation: CASSTWTGPATNEKLFF.

CDR3: CASSPTASGNTIYF. The CDR3, as DNA: TGTGCCAGCAGCCCGACTGCCTCTGGAAACACCATATATTTT. V is TRBV3-1 (or the pseudogene TRBV3-2) and J is TRBJ1-3; D is ambiguous. V lost 4 bases and J 0 bases, leaving 7 bases between the germline ends. Germline values: CDR1 LGHDT, CDR2 YNNKEL (reference sequence). The length of the CDR3 is 14 residues.

The V call is TRBV6-6, the J call TRBJ2-7, with 7 bases matching TRBD1. In germline, CDR1 is MNHNY, CDR2 SVGAGI (reference sequence). With 5 bases clipped from V and 0 bases from J, the junction kept 10 bases outside the gene matches. The CDR3 is 16 amino acids. Written as DNA, the CDR3 is TGTGCCAGCAGTCTAGAGACAGGGCAGACCTCCTACGAGCAGTACTTC. This codes for CASSLETGQTSYEQYF.

As concerns this clone: At one boundary the junction diverges from the germline segment, which might be a read error. The chain has TRBV3-1 (or the pseudogene TRBV3-2) and TRBJ2-1; 10 positions match TRBD2. CDR1 is LGHDT, CDR2 YNNKEL, per germline (reference sequence). The CDR3 extends over 16 amino acids. CDR3 nucleotide sequence: TGTGCCAGCACCCAATTAGCGGGAGGTAGCTACAATGAGCAGTTCTTC. It translates to CASTQLAGGSYNEQFF.

The J gene is TRBJ1-2, the V gene TRBV2; D unresolved. The length of the CDR3 is 14 residues. The V gene's germline CDR1 is SNHLY and CDR2 FYNNEI. The V gene lost 0 bases and the J gene lost 8 bases, with 13 bases spanning the gap. CDR3 amino acids: CASSEATLGRGYTF. The CDR3 DNA reads as TGTGCCAGCAGTGAAGCTACCTTAGGGAGGGGCTACACCTTC. The whole variable domain, remainder taken from reference TRBV2 and TRBJ1-2, is EPEVTQTPSHQVTQMGQEVILRCVPISNHLYFYWYRQILGQKVEFLVSFYNNEISEKSEIFDDQFSVERPDGSNFTLKIRSTKLEDSAMYFCASSEATLGRGYTFGSGTRLTVV.